This TCR beta chain was identified in a study of sequential checkpoint blockade in melanoma. At the level of the study: First-line arms were nivolumab then ipilimumab, or the reverse, randomized 1:1. After both sequences, patients received maintenance nivolumab.

Data came from immunoSEQ multiplex PCR; TCRdb stores just in-frame clones and leaves some out. The sample consists of fewer than 14,000 clones, approximately 71% of them appearing once. Treatment in this sample: randomized to nivolumab then ipilimumab (arm A) or the reverse (arm B). None of the patients previously received DNA-damaging chemotherapy. From thawed PBMCs, live CD3+CD8+ cells negative for CD19 and CD56 were sorted. The V end was cut by 5 bases, the J end by 0 bases, with 9 bases between. The CDR3 has 13 residues. Germline values: CDR1 SGHRS, CDR2 YFSETQ. Here the sequenced sample was CD8+ T cells sorted from blood (inferred from file names), taken from a patient given nivolumab and ipilimumab in sequence. The source is a human donor with melanoma. The chain joins TRBV5-1 to TRBJ2-7; possibly TRBD1 for D (6 bases). The CDR3 DNA reads as TGCGCCAGCAGAATAGGGGGCTCCTACGAGCAGTACTTC. It encodes CASRIGGSYEQYF.